The subject of this entry is one TCR beta chain. The germline CDR1 and CDR2 sequences are GTSNPN and SVGIG (reference sequence). The CDR3 runs 13 residues. J lost 1 base, V lost 5 bases, and 3 bases had no gene match. This specimen belongs to a study of T-cell memory formation after mild COVID-19. At the level of the study: TCR clusters showed largely donor specificity.

One entry per CDR3 protein, called by TCRdb with MiXCR from the 5' RACE reads. Altogether tens of thousands of distinct CDR3 sequences are present, more than 10% being singletons, with the ten largest covering approximately 26%. The rearrangement uses TRBV30 and TRBJ2-3; TRBD2 agrees at 7 bases. The sample taken for sequencing was PBMCs or a T cell subset sorted from them (not recorded which). This clonotype was obtained from an adult woman who had mild COVID-19 (a few samples of this study predate the infection). Cell type and time point are not known. CDR3 sequence (DNA): TGTGCCTGGGAGCGGGGCGGCACAGATACGCAGTATTTT. Translated, it gives CAWERGGTDTQYF.